What follows are 29 T cell receptor beta chains derived from one specimen sequenced in a study of OX40 agonist ivuxolimab in advanced cancers. Assay: immunoSEQ multiplex PCR; the TCRdb copy retains only in-frame clones and omits some. This table has 60,000 to 75,000 clones, about 91% appearing once. The input for sequencing was CD4+ or CD8+ T cells sorted from blood, taken in a trial of the OX40 agonist ivuxolimab. The receptors derive from an adult with an advanced solid tumor such as melanoma, head and neck, liver or kidney cancer.

J is TRBJ1-6 and V is TRBV4-1; D may be TRBD1 (5 bases). This CDR3 has 14 amino acids. Germline V gene lookup returns CDR1 MGHRA and CDR2 YSYEKL. Trimming removed 1 base at V and 8 bases at J, with 9 bases between. CDR3 DNA sequence: TGCGCCAGCAGCCAAGCGGGGCTAGATTCACCCCTCCACTTT. This gives the protein CASSQAGLDSPLHF.

V usage is TRBV7-8 and J usage is TRBJ1-2, with 9 bases fitting TRBD1. Germline V gene lookup returns CDR1 SGHVS and CDR2 FQNEAQ. Losses at the gene ends were 5 bases for V and 3 bases for J; bases not matched to a gene: 10. The CDR3 covers 16 residues. The CDR3 here is CASSTPTTGGDYGYTF. The CDR3 nucleotides read TGTGCCAGCAGCACACCTACTACAGGGGGCGACTATGGCTACACCTTC.

The gene calls are TRBV2 and TRBJ2-5; D is unresolved. Germline CDR1 and CDR2: SNHLY and FYNNEI. The length of the CDR3 is 12 residues. Trimming removed 4 bases at V and 1 base at J, with 4 bases between. CDR3 DNA sequence: TGTGCCAGCAGTGTGCCCCAAGAGACCCAGTACTTC. It yields the protein CASSVPQETQYF.

CDR3: CASSPWTGAYEQYF. DNA for the CDR3: TGCGCCAGCAGCCCTTGGACAGGGGCCTACGAGCAGTACTTC. The chain has TRBV5-1 and TRBJ2-7, with TRBD1 matching 9 bases. Germline trimming cut 4 bases from V and 2 bases from J; bases unmatched to any gene: 4. The length of the CDR3 is 14 residues. Germline assignment: CDR1 SGHRS and CDR2 YFSETQ.

This rearrangement joins TRBV5-1 to TRBJ2-7; D not certain. This CDR3 is built from 14 residues. The V end was cut by 0 bases, the J end by 2 bases, with 9 bases between. Germline V CDR1 and CDR2: SGHRS, YFSETQ. In DNA, the CDR3 is TGCGCCAGCAGCTTGGGGCCGGCGGCCTACGAGCAGTACGTC. Protein: CASSLGPAAYEQYV.

The rearrangement uses TRBV20-1 and TRBJ2-1; D is unresolved. This CDR3 is built from 11 residues. Germline V gene lookup returns CDR1 DFQATT and CDR2 SNEGSKA (reference sequence). V was shortened by 1 base and J by 6 bases, with 4 bases between the two germline ends. The CDR3 DNA reads as TGCAGTGCTAGAGTCGTCAATGAGCAGTTCTTC. Protein sequence: CSARVVNEQFF.

V is TRBV28 and J is TRBJ1-5; D is perhaps TRBD1 (6 bases). Germline-derived CDR1 and CDR2 are MDHEN and SYDVKM. The CDR3 runs to 14 residues. V lost 6 bases to trimming and J lost 4 bases, with 13 bases between them. The CDR3 sequence is CASSPGHINQPQHF. In nucleotides, the CDR3 is TGTGCCAGCAGCCCGGGACACATAAATCAGCCCCAGCATTTT.

The chain links TRBV18 to TRBJ1-1, with TRBD1 as a possible D gene (6 bases). V gave up 8 bases and J gave up 1 base, with 11 bases separating them. Per germline, CDR1 KGHSH and CDR2 LQKENI. The CDR3 totals 13 residues. The CDR3 protein is CASGGGPNTEAFF. The CDR3 DNA reads as TGTGCCAGCGGCGGGGGCCCGAACACTGAAGCTTTCTTT.

This rearrangement joins TRBV10-3 to TRBJ2-7, with D hard to call. The CDR3 covers 14 residues. The V gene's germline CDR1 is ENHRY and CDR2 SYGVKD. V shed 0 bases and J shed 4 bases, with 10 bases lying between them. Written as DNA, the CDR3 is TGTGCCATCAGTGAGTCACAGAGTAATTACGAGCAGTACTTC. Translated: CAISESQSNYEQYF.

This chain uses TRBV7-9 with TRBJ1-6; tentatively, D is TRBD1 (6 bases). The CDR3 loop spans 14 amino acids. Germline V CDR1 and CDR2: SEHNR, FQNEAQ (reference sequence). The V and J ends lost 6 bases and 3 bases respectively, with 9 bases between them. The CDR3 here is CASRGGNYNSPLHF. CDR3 DNA sequence: TGTGCCAGCAGAGGGGGGAACTATAATTCACCCCTCCACTTT.

The chain joins TRBV18 to TRBJ2-7; no definite D call. The CDR3 is made up of 14 amino acids. V gave up 3 bases and J gave up 3 bases, with 12 bases separating them. Germline V CDR1 and CDR2: KGHSH, LQKENI. The CDR3 loop reads CASSPEQWYYEQYF. The CDR3 region has the DNA TGTGCCAGCTCACCGGAACAGTGGTACTACGAGCAGTACTTC.

This clone appeared a single time. This chain connects TRBV9 to TRBJ2-3; no clear D. CDR3 length: 11 amino acids. V dropped 2 bases and J dropped 4 bases, with 2 bases sitting between them. Germline CDR1 SGDLS, CDR2 YYNGEE. CDR3 loop: CASSVADTQYF. Here the CDR3 DNA reads TGTGCCAGCAGCGTTGCAGATACGCAGTATTTT.

This chain joins TRBV27 and TRBJ2-5, with unresolved D. CDR3 length: 14 residues. V was trimmed by 5 bases and J by 0 bases, leaving 10 bases between them. Germline V lookup: CDR1 MNHEY, CDR2 SMNVEV (reference sequence). The CDR3 coding sequence is TGTGCCAGCAGTCTGTCGGCCAACCAAGAGACCCAGTACTTC. Protein: CASSLSANQETQYF.

This clone was detected a few times. V and J are TRBV6-1 and TRBJ1-1; D perhaps matches TRBD1 (5 bases). The ends were cut back, 5 bases at V and 6 bases at J, with 16 bases in the middle. Germline values: CDR1 MNHNS, CDR2 SASEGT. The length of the CDR3 is 14 residues. The CDR3 region is CASSLYSGISEAFF. CDR3 DNA sequence: TGTGCCAGCAGTTTGTATTCAGGGATATCTGAAGCTTTCTTT.

V usage is TRBV29-1 and J usage is TRBJ2-3, with TRBD2 matching 7 bases. This CDR3 region has 15 residues. Per the germline V gene, CDR1 is SQVTM and CDR2 is ANQGSEA. The V segment lost 7 bases and the J segment 3 bases; nucleotides outside the gene matches: 13. In DNA form, the CDR3 reads TGCAGCGGCGACGGGGCAGCGGGAAGTACAGATACGCAGTATTTT. Translated, it gives CSGDGAAGSTDTQYF.

The chain carries TRBV6-5 and TRBJ2-1, with D possibly TRBD2 on 5 matching bases. Germline V gene sequence: CDR1 MNHEY, CDR2 SVGAGI. Trimming removed 8 bases at V and 7 bases at J, with 9 bases between. The CDR3 contains 11 residues. CDR3 DNA: TGTGCCAGCTCTCCGGGGAATGAGCAGTTCTTC. Protein sequence: CASSPGNEQFF.

This clone came up once. The gene calls are TRBV28 and TRBJ2-6; 8 nucleotides align to TRBD1. Germline loops: CDR1 MDHEN, CDR2 SYDVKM. The J segment lost 0 bases and the V segment lost 6 bases, leaving 13 bases of the junction unmatched. The CDR3 is 19 amino acids. The DNA for the CDR3 is TGTGCCAGCAGGCCAGGGTGGGGACAGGCTGTCTCTGGGGCCAACGTCCTGACTTTC. This gives the protein CASRPGWGQAVSGANVLTF.

This clone is judged medium-sized. The J gene is TRBJ2-3, the V gene TRBV9; 7 bases fit TRBD1. The CDR3 is 17 residues long. Per germline, CDR1 SGDLS and CDR2 YYNGEE. With 1 base clipped from V and 2 bases from J, the junction kept 10 bases outside the gene matches. CDR3 coding DNA: TGTGCCAGCAGCGTAAGCCGGACAGGATTTCCCACAGATACGCAGTATTTT. Translating it yields CASSVSRTGFPTDTQYF.

The chain recombines TRBV28 with TRBJ1-5, with D uncertain. Germline V gene data show CDR1 as MDHEN and CDR2 as SYDVKM. With 3 bases removed from V and 5 bases from J, the gap between germline ends came to 17 bases. CDR3 length: 16 amino acids. The CDR3 reads CASSLHSGPFDQPQHF. The CDR3 DNA sequence: TGTGCCAGCAGTTTGCATTCCGGGCCTTTCGATCAGCCCCAGCATTTT.

The chain joins TRBV5-5 to TRBJ1-3; D remains ambiguous. CDR3 length: 16 residues. V lost 3 bases to trimming and J lost 2 bases, with 15 bases between them. Germline CDR1 and CDR2: SGHKS and YYEKEE (reference sequence). CDR3 DNA: TGTGCCAGCAGCTGGACCGCTGTGCCCCCTGGAAACACCATATATTTT. Its protein product is CASSWTAVPPGNTIYF.

This clone was detected only once. The CDR3 region has the DNA TGTGCCAGCAGTTCGGACAGGGGACTAAGAGAGCAGTACTTC. Translated, it gives CASSSDRGLREQYF. This chain links TRBV27 with TRBJ2-7, with 9 bases fitting TRBD1. The length of the CDR3 is 14 residues. Trimming removed 4 bases from V and 7 bases from J; junction bases left unmatched: 8. The germline gives CDR1 MNHEY, CDR2 SMNVEV (reference sequence).

The chain is built from TRBV6-4 and TRBJ1-5; D gene uncertain. V lost 2 bases and J 1 base, leaving 3 bases between the germline ends. This CDR3 has 13 residues. The V gene's germline CDR1 is MRHNA and CDR2 SNTAGT. As DNA, the CDR3 is TGTGCCAGCAGTGACCAAAGCAATCAGCCCCAGCATTTT. Its translation is CASSDQSNQPQHF.

A few counts support this clone. The chain employs TRBV7-9 and TRBJ2-1; 11 positions agree with TRBD2. CDR1 is SEHNR and CDR2 is FQNEAQ in the germline V gene (reference sequence). With V trimmed by 3 bases and J by 4 bases, 14 bases remained unmatched. The CDR3 extends over 19 amino acids. The DNA of the CDR3 is TGTGCCAGCAGCTTTAGGTCTAGCGGGAGGCCCCGAAATTACAATGAGCAGTTCTTC. It yields the protein CASSFRSSGRPRNYNEQFF.

This chain links TRBV2 with TRBJ1-1; possibly TRBD1 for D (5 bases). The germline V gene has CDR1 SNHLY and CDR2 FYNNEI. The CDR3 covers 15 residues. V gave up 2 bases and J gave up 1 base, with 11 bases separating them. The CDR3 loop reads CASSESEGTNTEAFF. Written as DNA, the CDR3 is TGTGCCAGCAGTGAATCTGAGGGGACGAACACTGAAGCTTTCTTT.

J is TRBJ2-2 and V is TRBV29-1; D is uncertain. CDR1 is SQVTM, CDR2 ANQGSEA, per germline. Trimming removed 4 bases at V and 5 bases at J, with 11 bases between. CDR3 length equals 13 residues. CDR3 region: CSVASFGTGELFF. DNA of the CDR3: TGCAGCGTTGCGAGCTTCGGGACCGGGGAGCTGTTTTTT.

The V call is TRBV4-3, the J call TRBJ1-5, with D possibly TRBD1 on 6 matching bases. Germline V gene data show CDR1 as LGHNA and CDR2 as YSLEER. The CDR3 is 16 amino acids. The ends were cut back, 0 bases at V and 9 bases at J, with 18 bases in the middle. CDR3 sequence: CASSQDPLGTPSPQHF. In DNA form, the CDR3 reads TGCGCCAGCAGCCAAGATCCCCTAGGGACACCGTCGCCCCAGCATTTT.

V is TRBV9 and J is TRBJ1-1, with unresolved D. Germline V gene sequence: CDR1 SGDLS, CDR2 YYNGEE. The CDR3 has 14 residues. V was pared by 5 bases and J by 5 bases, with 16 bases between. For the CDR3, the DNA is TGTGCCAGCAGTTCTCTTATGTCCGGGACTGAAGCTTTCTTT. Translation: CASSSLMSGTEAFF.

The chain recombines TRBV11-2 with TRBJ2-7; the D gene is possibly TRBD1 (6 bases). The CDR3 is made up of 14 amino acids. V was clipped by 0 bases and J by 4 bases, with 10 bases between them. CDR1 is SGHAT, CDR2 FQNNGV, per germline. Written as DNA, the CDR3 is TGTGCCAGCAGCTTAGAATCCAGGGGATACGAGCAGTACGTC. It codes for CASSLESRGYEQYV.

The rearrangement joins TRBV11-2 to TRBJ1-5; no firm D call. Deletions cut 3 bases from V and 6 bases from J, with 9 bases between. The length of the CDR3 is 13 residues. The V gene's germline CDR1 is SGHAT and CDR2 FQNNGV. CDR3 DNA: TGTGCCAGCAGCTTTAGTCAGACTCAGCCCCAGCATTTT. It yields the protein CASSFSQTQPQHF.